The clone carrying this TCR beta chain was counted ten times or more. The data stem from a study of blood T cell repertoires in COVID-19. In the study's own analysis: Amplification from reference gene primers served as the basis for estimated nucleated cell counts. Clones were read by immunoSEQ multiplex PCR, and TCRdb kept only the in-frame ones, dropping some. D and trimming come from the DNA, and the V and J calls and clone size come from that table. This sample has 120,000 or so clones, with 81% found just once. After removal of 0 bases from V and 4 bases from J, the junction contained 10 bases not matched to a gene. Looked up from germline, CDR1 is MGHRA and CDR2 is YSYEKL. CDR3 size: 20 residues.

V and J are TRBV4-1 and TRBJ1-6, with 12 bases that match TRBD1. This clonotype was obtained from a young man with COVID-19, enrolled during active disease. Sequenced: peripheral blood. CDR3 sequence: CASSQDGGQGAIVYNSPLHF. The CDR3, as DNA: TGCGCCAGCAGCCAAGATGGGGGACAGGGGGCTATTGTATATAATTCACCCCTCCACTTT.